This T cell receptor beta chain was sequenced for a study of memory CD4+ T cells and cytomegalovirus serostatus. Study background: Donors were healthy Belgian adults, 10 or so CMV seropositive and about two dozen seronegative. Study-level findings and limits: CD4+ memory repertoires contained about two fifths of the roughly 160 reported CMV TCRbeta sequences.

The length of the CDR3 is 15 residues. The ends lost 3 bases at V and 5 bases at J; junction bases unmatched: 8. CDR1 and CDR2 from the germline V gene are LGHNA and YSLEER. Assay used: immunoSEQ multiplex PCR; TCRdb lists only in-frame clones, some missing. Here the sample spans some 52,000 clones, 80% to 90% being singletons. As concerns this clone: Its specificity is not known.

Single viable CD3+CD4+CD8-CD45RO+ cells were sorted as the memory CD4+ T cells. Donors' CMV status reflects serum IgG against pp150, pp28, p38, p52. Positive selection with CD4 microbeads enriched total CD4+ T cells. The sequence derives from an adult in good health and CMV-seropositive. The chain joins TRBV4-3 to TRBJ2-5; 8 positions agree with TRBD1. The sample taken for sequencing was memory CD4+ T cells from blood. CDR3 in DNA: TGCGCCAGCAGCCAGACCGGACAGGGTGATGAGACCCAGTACTTC. Protein product: CASSQTGQGDETQYF.